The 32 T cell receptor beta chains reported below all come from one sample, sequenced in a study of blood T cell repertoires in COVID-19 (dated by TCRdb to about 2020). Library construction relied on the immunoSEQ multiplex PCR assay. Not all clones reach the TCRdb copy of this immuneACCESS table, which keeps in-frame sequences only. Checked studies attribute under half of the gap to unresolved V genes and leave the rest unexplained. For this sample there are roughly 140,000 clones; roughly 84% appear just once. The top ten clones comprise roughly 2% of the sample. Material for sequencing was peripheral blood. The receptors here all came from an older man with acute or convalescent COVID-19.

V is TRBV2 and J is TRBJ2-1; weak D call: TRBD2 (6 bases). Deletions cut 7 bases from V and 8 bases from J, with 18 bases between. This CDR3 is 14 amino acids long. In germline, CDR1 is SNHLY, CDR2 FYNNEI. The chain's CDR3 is CASNSNLGEDEQFF. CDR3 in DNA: TGTGCCAGCAATTCAAATCTCGGGGAGGATGAGCAGTTCTTC.

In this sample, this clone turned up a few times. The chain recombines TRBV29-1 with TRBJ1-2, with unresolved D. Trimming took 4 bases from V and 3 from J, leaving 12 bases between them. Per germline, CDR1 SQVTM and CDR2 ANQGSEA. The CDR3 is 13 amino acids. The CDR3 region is CSVVVSGHYGYTF. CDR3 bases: TGCAGCGTTGTTGTTTCAGGCCACTATGGCTACACCTTC.

CDR3 loop: CASSSGVTEAFF. DNA of the CDR3: TGTGCCAGCAGCTCAGGGGTCACTGAAGCTTTCTTT. The rearrangement uses TRBV7-3 and TRBJ1-1; TRBD1 is a possible D gene (6 bases). The germline CDR1 and CDR2 sequences are SGHTA and FQGTGA. The CDR3 has 12 residues. Trimming removed 4 bases from V and 4 bases from J, with 7 bases in between.

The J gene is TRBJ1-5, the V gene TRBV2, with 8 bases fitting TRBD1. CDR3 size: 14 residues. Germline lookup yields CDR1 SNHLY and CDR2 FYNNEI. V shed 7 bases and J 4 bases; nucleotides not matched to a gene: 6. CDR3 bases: TGTGCCAGCACCCAGACAGGGGAAAATCAGCCCCAGCATTTT. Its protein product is CASTQTGENQPQHF.

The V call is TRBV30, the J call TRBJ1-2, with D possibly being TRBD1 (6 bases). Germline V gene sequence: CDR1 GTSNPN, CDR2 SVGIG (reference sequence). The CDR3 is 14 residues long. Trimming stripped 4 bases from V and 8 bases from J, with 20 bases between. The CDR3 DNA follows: TGTGCCTGGATTAAACAGGGCCTGACCTCCGGCTACACCTTC. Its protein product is CAWIKQGLTSGYTF.

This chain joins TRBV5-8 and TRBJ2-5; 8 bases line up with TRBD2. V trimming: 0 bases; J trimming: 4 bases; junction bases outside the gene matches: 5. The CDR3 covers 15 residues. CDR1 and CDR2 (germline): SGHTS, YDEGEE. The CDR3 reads CASSLAGGVPETQYF. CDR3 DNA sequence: TGTGCCAGCAGCTTGGCCGGGGGGGTTCCAGAGACCCAGTACTTC.

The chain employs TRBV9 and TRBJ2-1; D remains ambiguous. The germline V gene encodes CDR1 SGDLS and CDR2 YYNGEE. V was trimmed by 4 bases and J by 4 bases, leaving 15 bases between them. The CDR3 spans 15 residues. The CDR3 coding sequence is TGTGCCAGCAGCTCCCCAGAGGCAAAGTACAATGAGCAGTTCTTC. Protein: CASSSPEAKYNEQFF. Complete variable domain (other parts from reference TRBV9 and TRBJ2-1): DSGVTQTPKHLITATGQRVTLRCSPRSGDLSVYWYQQSLDQGLQFLIQYYNGEERAKGNILERFSAQQFPDLHSELNLSSLELGDSALYFCASSSPEAKYNEQFFGPGTRLTVL.

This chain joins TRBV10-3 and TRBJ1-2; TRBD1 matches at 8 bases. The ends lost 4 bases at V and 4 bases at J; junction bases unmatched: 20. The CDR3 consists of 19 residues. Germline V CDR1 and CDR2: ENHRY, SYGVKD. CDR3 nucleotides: TGTGCCATCAGTGCTCCCCGTCCGGGACAGGAGGTTGACGGCTATGGCTACACCTTC. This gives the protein CAISAPRPGQEVDGYGYTF.

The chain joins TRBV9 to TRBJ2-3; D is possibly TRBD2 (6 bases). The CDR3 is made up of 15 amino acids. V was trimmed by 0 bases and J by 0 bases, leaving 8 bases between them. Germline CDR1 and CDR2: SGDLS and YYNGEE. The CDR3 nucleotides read TGTGCCAGCAGCGTAGAGAGCGGGAGCACAGATACGCAGTATTTT. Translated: CASSVESGSTDTQYF.

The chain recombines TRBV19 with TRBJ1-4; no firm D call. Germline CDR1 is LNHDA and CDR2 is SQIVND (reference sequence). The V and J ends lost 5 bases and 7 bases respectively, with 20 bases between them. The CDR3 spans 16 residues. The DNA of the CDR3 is TGTGCCAGTAGTGCGCCGGCTAGTATTCACGGTGAAAAACTGTTTTTT. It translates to CASSAPASIHGEKLFF. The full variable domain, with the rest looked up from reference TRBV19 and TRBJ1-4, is DGGITQSPKYLFRKEGQNVTLSCEQNLNHDAMYWYRQDPGQGLRLIYYSQIVNDFQKGDIAEGYSVSREKKESFPLTVTSAQKNPTAFYLCASSAPASIHGEKLFFGSGTQLSVL.

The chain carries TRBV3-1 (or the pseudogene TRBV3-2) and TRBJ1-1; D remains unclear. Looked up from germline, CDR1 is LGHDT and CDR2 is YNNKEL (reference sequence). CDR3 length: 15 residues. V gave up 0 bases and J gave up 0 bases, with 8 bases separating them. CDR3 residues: CASSQEQSMNTEAFF. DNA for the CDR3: TGTGCCAGCAGCCAAGAACAGAGTATGAACACTGAAGCTTTCTTT.

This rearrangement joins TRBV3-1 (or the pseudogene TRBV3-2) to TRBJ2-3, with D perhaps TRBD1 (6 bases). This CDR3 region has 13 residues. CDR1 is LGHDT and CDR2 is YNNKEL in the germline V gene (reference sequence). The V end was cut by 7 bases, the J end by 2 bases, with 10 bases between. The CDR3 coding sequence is TGTGCCAGCAAGACAGGAGTCACAGATACGCAGTATTTT. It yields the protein CASKTGVTDTQYF.

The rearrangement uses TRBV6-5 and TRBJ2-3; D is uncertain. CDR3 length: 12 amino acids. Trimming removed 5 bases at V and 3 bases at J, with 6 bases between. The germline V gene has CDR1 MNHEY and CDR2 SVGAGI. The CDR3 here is CASSMTTDTQYF. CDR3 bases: TGTGCCAGCAGTATGACTACAGATACGCAGTATTTT.

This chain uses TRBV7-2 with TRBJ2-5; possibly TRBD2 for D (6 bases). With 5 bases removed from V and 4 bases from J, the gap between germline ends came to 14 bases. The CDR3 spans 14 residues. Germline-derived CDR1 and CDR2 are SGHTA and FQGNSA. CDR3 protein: CASSTGAWGETQYF. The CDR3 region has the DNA TGTGCCAGCAGCACGGGAGCTTGGGGAGAGACCCAGTACTTC.

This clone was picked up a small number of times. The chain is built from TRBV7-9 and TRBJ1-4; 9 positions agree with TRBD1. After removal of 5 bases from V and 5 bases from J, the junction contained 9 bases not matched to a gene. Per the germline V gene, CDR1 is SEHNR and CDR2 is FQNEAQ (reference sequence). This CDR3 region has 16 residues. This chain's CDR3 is CASSPMRGTGNEKLFF. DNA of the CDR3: TGTGCCAGCAGCCCTATGCGGGGGACAGGGAATGAAAAACTGTTTTTT.

The DNA for the CDR3 is TGCGCCAGCAGCAGTGACAGGAACAATGAGCAGTTCTTC. Translation gives CASSSDRNNEQFF. The chain employs TRBV5-1 and TRBJ2-1, with D tentatively TRBD1 (6 bases). Germline values: CDR1 SGHRS, CDR2 YFSETQ. The CDR3 consists of 13 residues. Trimming pared 4 bases from V and 5 bases from J, leaving 10 bases between.

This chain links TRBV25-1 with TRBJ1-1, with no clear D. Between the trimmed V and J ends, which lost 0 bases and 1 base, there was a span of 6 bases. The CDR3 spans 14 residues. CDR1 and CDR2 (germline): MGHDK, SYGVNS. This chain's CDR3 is CASSEYSRNTEAFF. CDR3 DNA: TGTGCCAGCAGTGAATATTCTAGGAACACTGAAGCTTTCTTT. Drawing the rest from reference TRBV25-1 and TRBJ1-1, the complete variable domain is EADIYQTPRYLVIGTGKKITLECSQTMGHDKMYWYQQDPGMELHLIHYSYGVNSTEKGDLSSESTVSRIRTEHFPLTLESARPSHTSQYLCASSEYSRNTEAFFGQGTRLTVV.

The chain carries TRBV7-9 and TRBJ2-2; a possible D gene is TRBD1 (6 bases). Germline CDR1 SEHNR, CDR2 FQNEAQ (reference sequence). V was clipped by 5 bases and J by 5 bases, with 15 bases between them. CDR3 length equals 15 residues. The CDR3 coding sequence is TGTGCCAGCAGCCAGGGGATCACCGGGACCGGGGAGCTGTTTTTT. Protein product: CASSQGITGTGELFF.

As DNA, the CDR3 is TGCGCCAGCAGCCAAGTTGGGACAGTAATTTCCGGGGAGCTGTTTTTT. It encodes CASSQVGTVISGELFF. The chain uses TRBV4-1 and TRBJ2-2; TRBD1 matches at 7 bases. The CDR3 has 16 residues. Germline values: CDR1 MGHRA, CDR2 YSYEKL. After removal of 1 base from V and 6 bases from J, the junction contained 8 bases not matched to a gene.

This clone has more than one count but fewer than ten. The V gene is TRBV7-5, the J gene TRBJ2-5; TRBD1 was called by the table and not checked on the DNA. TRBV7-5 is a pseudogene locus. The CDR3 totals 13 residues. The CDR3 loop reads CAGSRDQGETQYF. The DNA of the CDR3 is TGTGCCGGATCCAGGGATCAGGGAGAGACCCAGTACTTC.

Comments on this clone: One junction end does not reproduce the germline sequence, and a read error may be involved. The CDR3 spells CATSRDRGGKITDQPQHF. CDR3 nucleotide sequence: TGCGCCACCAGCAGAGATCGGGGGGGGAAGATAACGGATCAGCCCCAGCATTTT. The rearrangement joins TRBV15 to TRBJ1-5; possibly TRBD1 for D (5 bases). Per the germline V gene, CDR1 is LNHNV and CDR2 is YYDKDF (reference sequence). The CDR3 length is 18 residues. The variable domain in full, with the rest retrieved from reference TRBV15 and TRBJ1-5, is DAMVIQNPRYQVTQFGKPVTLSCSQTLNHNVMYWYQQKSSQAPKLLFHYYDKDFNNEADTPDNFQSRRPNTSFCFLDIRSPGLGDTAMYLCATSRDRGGKITDQPQHFGDGTRLSIL.

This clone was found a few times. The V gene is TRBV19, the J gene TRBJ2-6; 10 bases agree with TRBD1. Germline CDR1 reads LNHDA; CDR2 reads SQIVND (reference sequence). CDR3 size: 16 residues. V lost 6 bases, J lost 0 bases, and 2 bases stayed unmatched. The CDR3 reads CASSRTGGSGANVLTF. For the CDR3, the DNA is TGTGCCAGTAGCCGGACAGGGGGCTCTGGGGCCAACGTCCTGACTTTC.

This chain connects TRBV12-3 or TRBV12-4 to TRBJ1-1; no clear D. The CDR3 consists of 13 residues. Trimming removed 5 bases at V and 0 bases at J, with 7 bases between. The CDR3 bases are TGTGCCAGCAGTCCCGGGATGAACACTGAAGCTTTCTTT. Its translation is CASSPGMNTEAFF.

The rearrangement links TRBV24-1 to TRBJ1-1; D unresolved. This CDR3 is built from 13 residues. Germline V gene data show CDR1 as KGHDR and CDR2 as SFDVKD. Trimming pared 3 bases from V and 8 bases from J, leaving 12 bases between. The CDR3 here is CATSDTGSMEAFF. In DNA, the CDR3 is TGTGCCACCAGTGATACGGGTTCTATGGAAGCTTTCTTT.

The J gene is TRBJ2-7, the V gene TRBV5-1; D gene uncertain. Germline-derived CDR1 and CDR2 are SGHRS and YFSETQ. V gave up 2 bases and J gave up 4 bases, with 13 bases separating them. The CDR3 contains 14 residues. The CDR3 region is CASSFISTNYEQYF. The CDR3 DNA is TGCGCCAGCAGCTTCATCTCCACTAATTACGAGCAGTACTTC.

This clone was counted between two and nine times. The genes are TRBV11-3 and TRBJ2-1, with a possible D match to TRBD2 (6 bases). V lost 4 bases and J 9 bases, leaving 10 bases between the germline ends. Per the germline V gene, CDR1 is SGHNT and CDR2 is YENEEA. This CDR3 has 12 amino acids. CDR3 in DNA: TGTGCCAGCAGCTCTAGCGTCGGTGAGCAGTTCTTC. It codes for CASSSSVGEQFF.

The CDR3 region has the DNA TGTGCCACCAGTGATTTAAGGGGGCCCTACAATGAGCAGTTCTTC. This translates into CATSDLRGPYNEQFF. The chain links TRBV24-1 to TRBJ2-1, with 7 bases matching TRBD1. The CDR3 totals 15 residues. V dropped 1 base and J dropped 2; count of bases not matched to a gene: 1. The germline V gene encodes CDR1 KGHDR and CDR2 SFDVKD.

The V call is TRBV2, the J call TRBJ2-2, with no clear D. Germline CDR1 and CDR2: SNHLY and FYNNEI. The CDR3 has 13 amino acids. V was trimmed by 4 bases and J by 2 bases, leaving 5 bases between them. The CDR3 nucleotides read TGTGCCAGCAGTGCAGTAAACACCGGGGAGCTGTTTTTT. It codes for CASSAVNTGELFF.

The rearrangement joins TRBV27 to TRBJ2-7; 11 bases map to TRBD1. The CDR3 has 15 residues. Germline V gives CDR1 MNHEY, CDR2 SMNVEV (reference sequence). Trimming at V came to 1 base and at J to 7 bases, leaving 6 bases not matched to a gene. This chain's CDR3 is CASSLFGTGGREQYF. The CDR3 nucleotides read TGTGCCAGCAGTTTATTCGGGACAGGGGGTAGGGAGCAGTACTTC.

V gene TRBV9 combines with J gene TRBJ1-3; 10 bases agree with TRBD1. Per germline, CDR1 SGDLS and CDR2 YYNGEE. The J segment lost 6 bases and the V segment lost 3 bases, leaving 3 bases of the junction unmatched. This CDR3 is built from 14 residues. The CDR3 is CASSGRQGANTIYF. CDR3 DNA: TGTGCCAGCAGCGGACGACAGGGGGCAAACACCATATATTTT.

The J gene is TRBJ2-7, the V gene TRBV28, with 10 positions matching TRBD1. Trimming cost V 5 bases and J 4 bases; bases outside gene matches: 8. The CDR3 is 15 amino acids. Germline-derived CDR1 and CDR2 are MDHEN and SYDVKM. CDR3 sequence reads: CASSKPGQGRYEQYF. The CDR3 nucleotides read TGTGCCAGCAGTAAGCCGGGACAGGGGAGATACGAGCAGTACTTC. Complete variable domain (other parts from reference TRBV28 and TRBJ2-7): DVKVTQSSRYLVKRTGEKVFLECVQDMDHENMFWYRQDPGLGLRLIYFSYDVKMKEKGDIPEGYSVSREKKERFSLILESASTNQTSMYLCASSKPGQGRYEQYFGPGTRLTVT.

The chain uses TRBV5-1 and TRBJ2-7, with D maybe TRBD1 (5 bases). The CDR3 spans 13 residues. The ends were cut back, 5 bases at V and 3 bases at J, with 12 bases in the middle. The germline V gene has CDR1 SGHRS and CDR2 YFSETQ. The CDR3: CASSMGRVYEQYF. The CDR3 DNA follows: TGCGCCAGCAGTATGGGGCGCGTCTACGAGCAGTACTTC.